These 22 T cell receptor beta chains originate from one sample sequenced in a study of T cell repertoires in cytomegalovirus infection. TCRdb reprocessed the reads via MiXCR and lists one record per CDR3 protein. The data show roughly 500,000 distinct CDR3 sequences, with 25% to 35% seen just once and roughly 15% held by the top ten. For these receptors, no antigen is known. Source: cultured PBMCs, taken from culture after CMV antigen stimulation. Receptor source: a human donor in good health (CMV status not recorded). Some clones in this sample may be carry-over from other donors' samples.

This clonotype was seen repeatedly, ten times or more. This sequence joins TRBV7-9 and TRBJ2-2; D not certain. There are 16 residues in the CDR3. The germline gives CDR1 SEHNR, CDR2 FQNEAQ (reference sequence). V lost 5 bases and J 4 bases, leaving 17 bases between the germline ends. The CDR3 loop is CASSRSGRRRTGELFF. The CDR3 coding sequence is TGTGCCAGCAGCCGTAGTGGCAGAAGGCGCACCGGGGAGCTGTTTTTT.

There are many counts of this clonotype. The chain couples TRBV7-2 to TRBJ2-3; 12 bases agree with TRBD2. Germline V gene lookup returns CDR1 SGHTA and CDR2 FQGNSA. This CDR3 comprises 15 residues. Trimming at V came to 5 bases and at J to 6 bases, leaving 6 bases not matched to a gene. CDR3 in amino acids: CASSPWTSGKDTQYF. Written as DNA, the CDR3 is TGTGCCAGCAGCCCTTGGACTAGCGGGAAGGATACGCAGTATTTT.

In its sample, this clonotype was seen a few times. V gene TRBV14 combines with J gene TRBJ2-1, with D uncertain. The V and J ends lost 1 base and 4 bases respectively, with 5 bases between them. In germline, CDR1 is SGHDN, CDR2 FVKESK. The CDR3 has 13 amino acids. In DNA form, the CDR3 reads TGTGCCAGCAGCCAAGCGAGATACAATGAGCAGTTCTTC. Residues: CASSQARYNEQFF.

This clonotype has a handful of counts. J is TRBJ2-5 and V is TRBV18; TRBD1 agrees at 8 bases. Germline CDR1 reads KGHSH; CDR2 reads LQKENI. J lost 1 base, V lost 6 bases, and 7 bases had no gene match. This CDR3 has 15 residues. CDR3 DNA: TGTGCCAGCTCGGCCGGGACAGGAGCCCAAGAGACCCAGTACTTC. This codes for CASSAGTGAQETQYF.

V usage is TRBV5-1 and J usage is TRBJ2-6; D possibly corresponds to TRBD1 (6 bases). This CDR3 region has 16 residues. Germline CDR1 and CDR2: SGHRS and YFSETQ. V lost 4 bases to trimming and J lost 0 bases, with 11 bases between them. The CDR3 spells CASSIGQLSGANVLTF. CDR3 nucleotides: TGCGCCAGCAGCATAGGACAGCTCTCTGGGGCCAACGTCCTGACTTTC.

This clonotype was found once. CDR3: CSASIGGSGNTIYF. The CDR3 region has the DNA TGCAGTGCTAGTATCGGGGGGTCTGGAAACACCATATATTTT. The V call is TRBV20-1, the J call TRBJ1-3, with D possibly being TRBD1 (5 bases). Trimming removed 3 bases at V and 1 base at J, with 10 bases between. CDR1 and CDR2 (germline): DFQATT, SNEGSKA (reference sequence). CDR3 length equals 14 residues.

This clonotype showed up many times. This chain uses TRBV6-1 with TRBJ1-4; the D is unclear. The CDR3 totals 14 residues. The V end was cut by 7 bases, the J end by 8 bases, with 17 bases between. The germline V gene encodes CDR1 MNHNS and CDR2 SASEGT. In DNA form, the CDR3 reads TGTGCCAGCAAGGTTGGAGGGTCCGGGGAAAAACTGTTTTTT. Translation gives CASKVGGSGEKLFF.

The chain couples TRBV2 to TRBJ1-4; the match to TRBD1 covers 7 bases. Germline V lookup: CDR1 SNHLY, CDR2 FYNNEI. V was clipped by 5 bases and J by 0 bases; unmatched bases: 6. This CDR3 has 16 residues. The CDR3 DNA sequence: TGTGCCAGCAGTCCCGGGACAGCTGCAACTAATGAAAAACTGTTTTTT. Amino acid sequence: CASSPGTAATNEKLFF.

This clonotype was seen only a few times. The chain joins TRBV7-3 to TRBJ2-3; D is perhaps TRBD1 or TRBD2 (5 bases each). V lost 5 bases and J lost 11, with 20 bases in between. Germline V gives CDR1 SGHTA, CDR2 FQGTGA. This CDR3 contains 14 residues. In DNA form, the CDR3 reads TGTGCCAGCAGCCCTACGGAATTGGGACGTAGGCAGTATTTT. Its translation is CASSPTELGRRQYF.

This clonotype is judged medium-sized. The J gene is TRBJ1-5, the V gene TRBV7-2; 7 nucleotides line up with TRBD1. The CDR3 is 14 residues long. In germline, CDR1 is SGHTA, CDR2 FQGNSA. The V segment lost 5 bases and the J segment 6 bases; nucleotides outside the gene matches: 7. DNA of the CDR3: TGTGCCAGCAGCAGCCGACAGGGAAGTCAGCCCCAGCATTTT. Translated, it gives CASSSRQGSQPQHF.

This clonotype was detected a few times. This chain joins TRBV12-3 or TRBV12-4 and TRBJ2-1; D assignment may be TRBD1 or TRBD2 (5 bases each). V lost 3 bases to trimming and J lost 8 bases, with 17 bases between them. The CDR3 extends over 15 amino acids. The CDR3 bases are TGTGCCAGCAGTTTTTGGGACCCCAGTGGGTATGAGCAGTTCTTC. It encodes CASSFWDPSGYEQFF.

V and J are TRBV7-8 and TRBJ2-7; D perhaps matches TRBD1 (5 bases). The V gene lost 3 bases and the J gene lost 6 bases, with 12 bases spanning the gap. This CDR3 region has 13 residues. CDR1 and CDR2 (germline): SGHVS, FQNEAQ. CDR3 sequence reads: CASSLTSGPEQYV. The CDR3 DNA reads TGTGCCAGCAGCTTGACCTCAGGGCCCGAGCAGTACGTC.

This clonotype occurred many times. The CDR3 coding sequence is TGTGCCAGCAGCCGAAGAGAGGGGGCCGATCAGCCCCAGCATTTT. This gives the protein CASSRREGADQPQHF. V gene TRBV7-2 combines with J gene TRBJ1-5; 7 positions agree with TRBD1. Trimming took 5 bases from V and 5 from J; bases not matched to a gene: 9. The CDR3 has 15 amino acids. Germline V gives CDR1 SGHTA, CDR2 FQGNSA.

The chain is built from TRBV5-1 and TRBJ2-1, with TRBD2 matching 7 bases. This CDR3 contains 15 residues. The junction had 8 bases not matched to a gene; V was cut back by 0 bases and J by 8 bases. Germline V gives CDR1 SGHRS, CDR2 YFSETQ. The DNA of the CDR3 is TGCGCCAGCAGCTTGGGGCAGGTGGGAGGGGATGAGCAGTTCTTC. Translation gives CASSLGQVGGDEQFF.

This clonotype was observed a few times. The rearrangement joins TRBV7-9 to TRBJ1-2; D is perhaps TRBD1 (5 bases). V gave up 4 bases and J gave up 2 bases, with 14 bases separating them. The length of the CDR3 is 15 residues. The germline V gene has CDR1 SEHNR and CDR2 FQNEAQ (reference sequence). The CDR3 region has the DNA TGTGCCAGCAGCTCCCCCCCGGGACCCAACTATGGCTACACCTTC. Residues: CASSSPPGPNYGYTF.

The V and J genes are TRBV28 and TRBJ2-7; no reliable D call. V lost 6 bases to trimming and J lost 0 bases, with 18 bases between them. Germline CDR1 MDHEN, CDR2 SYDVKM. This CDR3 has 16 residues. The CDR3 nucleotides read TGTGCCAGCAGCCACCCTGGGGAAACAAGCTCCTACGAGCAGTACGTC. Its protein product is CASSHPGETSSYEQYV.

The chain couples TRBV19 to TRBJ2-1; no firm D call. V lost 4 bases and J 2 bases, leaving 9 bases between the germline ends. This CDR3 is 14 amino acids long. Germline V gene lookup returns CDR1 LNHDA and CDR2 SQIVND (reference sequence). The CDR3 DNA reads TGTGCCAGTAGTAGAAGGCGTACCTACAATGAGCAGTTCTTC. This gives the protein CASSRRRTYNEQFF.

In this sample, this clonotype turned up many times. This chain joins TRBV7-2 and TRBJ2-7; D unclear. The CDR3 runs to 16 residues. CDR1 SGHTA and CDR2 FQGNSA come from the germline V gene. The V gene lost 0 bases and the J gene lost 4 bases, with 16 bases spanning the gap. The CDR3 is CASSLAIFGKDYEQYF. The DNA for the CDR3 is TGTGCCAGCAGCTTAGCCATCTTTGGAAAGGATTACGAGCAGTACTTC. The whole variable domain, filled in from reference TRBV7-2 and TRBJ2-7, reads GAGVSQSPSNKVTEKGKDVELRCDPISGHTALYWYRQSLGQGLEFLIYFQGNSAPDKSGLPSDRFSAERTGGSVSTLTIQRTQQEDSAVYLCASSLAIFGKDYEQYFGPGTRLTVT.

Only a few counts were recorded for this clonotype. J is TRBJ2-3 and V is TRBV24-1; 9 nucleotides align to TRBD2. Trimming cost V 9 bases and J 6 bases; bases outside gene matches: 9. Germline CDR1 and CDR2: KGHDR and SFDVKD. The CDR3 runs 14 residues. DNA of the CDR3: TGTGCCACCCGCGGAGCGGGAGGCCTGGATACGCAGTATTTT. Its protein product is CATRGAGGLDTQYF.

The chain has TRBV2 and TRBJ1-1; possible D gene TRBD1, 5 bases. The CDR3 has 15 amino acids. Trimming took off 4 bases at V and 3 bases at J, with 15 bases between the two ends. Germline V gene lookup returns CDR1 SNHLY and CDR2 FYNNEI. The CDR3 here is CASSGDGGVYTEAFF. The CDR3 coding sequence is TGTGCCAGCAGTGGGGATGGAGGGGTATACACTGAAGCTTTCTTT.

This clonotype has a handful of counts. The genes are TRBV19 and TRBJ1-5, with D uncertain. Between the trimmed V and J ends, which lost 3 bases and 4 bases, there was a span of 13 bases. Germline CDR1 LNHDA, CDR2 SQIVND (reference sequence). This CDR3 contains 15 residues. CDR3 bases: TGTGCCAGTAGTATTAGTTTCTGGGAAAATCAGCCCCAGCATTTT. Translated: CASSISFWENQPQHF.

This clonotype was seen only a few times. The chain employs TRBV10-3 and TRBJ2-3; the D gene could be TRBD1 or TRBD2 (5 bases each). Germline V gives CDR1 ENHRY, CDR2 SYGVKD. V gave up 11 bases and J gave up 6 bases, with 18 bases separating them. The CDR3 loop spans 13 amino acids. CDR3 region: CASMGLATDTQYF. The CDR3, as DNA: TGTGCCTCCATGGGGCTAGCCACGGATACGCAGTATTTT.